The 19 T cell receptor beta chains reported below all come from one sample, sequenced in a study of control samples from healthy donors and cancer patients. Measured with immunoSEQ multiplex PCR; TCRdb has only the in-frame clones, and not every one. The data show over 200,000 clones, roughly four fifths seen once. Sequences were obtained from PBMCs. All receptors come from a woman aged 60-75 years with lung cancer.

The chain joins TRBV2 to TRBJ1-4; D remains ambiguous. CDR1 is SNHLY and CDR2 is FYNNEI in the germline V gene. CDR3 length: 14 amino acids. V lost 2 bases and J lost 4, with 8 bases in between. CDR3 in DNA: TGTGCCAGCAGTGAAATAACCTTTAATGAAAAACTGTTTTTT. Its protein product is CASSEITFNEKLFF.

CDR3 amino acids: CASSWGEGGYGYTF. CDR3 nucleotides: TGTGCCAGCAGCTGGGGGGAGGGAGGCTATGGCTACACCTTC. V gene TRBV5-4 combines with J gene TRBJ1-2; a possible D gene is TRBD1 (5 bases). Germline lookup yields CDR1 SGHNT and CDR2 YYREEE (reference sequence). This CDR3 spans 14 amino acids. Trimming shortened V by 3 bases and J by 4 bases, and 13 bases separated the two germline ends.

This clone was seen just once. This sequence joins TRBV19 and TRBJ1-3, with 8 bases that match TRBD1. J was trimmed by 4 bases and V by 2 bases; bases with no gene match: 10. The CDR3 loop spans 17 amino acids. Germline V CDR1 and CDR2: LNHDA, SQIVND (reference sequence). This CDR3 reads CASSITWTGSSGNTIYF. The CDR3 DNA reads TGTGCCAGTAGTATAACCTGGACAGGGAGTTCCGGAAACACCATATATTTT.

This clone was observed a single time. The V gene is TRBV5-1, the J gene TRBJ2-1; TRBD1 matches at 9 bases. The ends lost 0 bases at V and 5 bases at J; junction bases unmatched: 12. This CDR3 region has 18 residues. The germline V gene has CDR1 SGHRS and CDR2 YFSETQ. The CDR3 nucleotides read TGCGCCAGCAGCTTGGTTAGGCCAAGGACAGGGGTAAACAATGAGCAGTTCTTC. Protein sequence: CASSLVRPRTGVNNEQFF.

The chain combines TRBV10-3 with TRBJ2-1; 9 bases are a match to TRBD2. The germline CDR1 and CDR2 sequences are ENHRY and SYGVKD. The J segment lost 5 bases and the V segment lost 6 bases, leaving 5 bases of the junction unmatched. This CDR3 has 14 residues. The CDR3 loop is CAISLIAGDNEQFF. DNA for the CDR3: TGTGCCATCAGCTTAATAGCGGGAGACAATGAGCAGTTCTTC.

The chain employs TRBV19 and TRBJ1-1, with unresolved D. Trimming shortened V by 8 bases and J by 4 bases, and 8 bases separated the two germline ends. Germline lookup yields CDR1 LNHDA and CDR2 SQIVND (reference sequence). The CDR3 consists of 11 residues. Here the CDR3 reads CASGWGTEAFF. The CDR3, as DNA: TGTGCCAGTGGCTGGGGCACTGAAGCTTTCTTT.

Regarding this clone: The sample has other DNA sequences that encode this CDR3 too. The chain carries TRBV27 and TRBJ2-7; the match to TRBD2 covers 12 bases. The ends lost 5 bases at V and 0 bases at J; junction bases unmatched: 17. Germline V lookup: CDR1 MNHEY, CDR2 SMNVEV (reference sequence). The CDR3 runs 20 residues. The CDR3 protein is CASSPEPGLAGGRSSYEQYF. CDR3 coding DNA: TGTGCCAGCAGTCCCGAACCGGGGCTAGCGGGAGGGAGAAGCTCCTACGAGCAGTACTTC.

This clone was observed at least ten times. The CDR3 nucleotides are TGTGCCTTCTTTAGCCGGGAGGGGCCTTGGGCTTTCTTT. It encodes CAFFSREGPWAFF. V is TRBV30 and J is TRBJ1-1; D is perhaps TRBD1 (5 bases). The germline CDR1 and CDR2 sequences are GTSNPN and SVGIG (reference sequence). The CDR3 covers 13 residues. Trimming pared 7 bases from V and 11 bases from J, leaving 23 bases between. Using reference TRBV30 and TRBJ1-1 for the parts outside the CDR3, the full variable domain is SQTIHQWPATLVQPVGSPLSLECTVEGTSNPNLYWYRQAAGRGLQLLFYSVGIGQISSEVPQNLSASRPQDRQFILSSKKLLLSDSGFYLCAFFSREGPWAFFGQGTRLTVV.

The chain couples TRBV7-8 to TRBJ1-4; no firm D call. CDR1 and CDR2 (germline): SGHVS, FQNEAQ. The V end lost 9 bases, the J end lost 8 bases, and 16 bases lay between the germline ends. The CDR3 runs 13 residues. The CDR3 bases are TGTGCCAGTCGCTGGGGAACGAACGAAAAACTGTTTTTT. Translating it yields CASRWGTNEKLFF.

This clone was picked up a small number of times. The chain couples TRBV28 to TRBJ2-3; a possible D gene is TRBD2 (6 bases). This CDR3 region has 15 residues. Looked up from germline, CDR1 is MDHEN and CDR2 is SYDVKM. Between the trimmed V and J ends, which lost 7 bases and 2 bases, there was a span of 16 bases. The CDR3 region is CASTTSGGVTDTQYF. The DNA of the CDR3 is TGTGCCAGCACCACCAGCGGAGGGGTCACAGATACGCAGTATTTT.

The chain links TRBV5-1 to TRBJ2-2; D ambiguous. The germline V gene has CDR1 SGHRS and CDR2 YFSETQ. V shed 1 base and J shed 7 bases, with 5 bases lying between them. The CDR3 spans 12 residues. DNA of the CDR3: TGCGCCAGCAGCTTGCCTGACGGGGAGCTGTTTTTT. Amino acid sequence: CASSLPDGELFF.

The CDR3 sequence: CASSQERTVADTQYF. The CDR3 nucleotides read TGTGCCAGCAGCCAAGAGCGAACCGTGGCAGATACGCAGTATTTT. The rearrangement links TRBV4-2 to TRBJ2-3; D not resolved. CDR1 and CDR2 from the germline V gene are LGHNA and YNFKEQ. V was shortened by 0 bases and J by 4 bases, with 11 bases between the two germline ends. This CDR3 is built from 15 residues.

The chain employs TRBV12-3 or TRBV12-4 and TRBJ2-5; D is unclear. V was clipped by 8 bases and J by 4 bases, with 5 bases between them. This CDR3 comprises 10 residues. CDR3 amino acids: CASALETQYF. The CDR3 DNA reads TGTGCCAGCGCCTTAGAGACCCAGTACTTC.

J is TRBJ1-2 and V is TRBV9; TRBD1 aligns across 7 bases. Germline V gene sequence: CDR1 SGDLS, CDR2 YYNGEE. J gave up 5 bases and V 0 bases, and 10 bases lay outside the gene matches. The CDR3 covers 16 residues. CDR3 nucleotide sequence: TGTGCCAGCAGCGTAGGGACTGGGACAGAGAGTTATGGCTACACCTTC. Translation gives CASSVGTGTESYGYTF.

The chain links TRBV7-3 to TRBJ2-3; 16 bases are shared with TRBD2. Germline CDR1 reads SGHTA; CDR2 reads FQGTGA. CDR3 length: 17 residues. V gave up 2 bases and J gave up 6 bases; unmatched junction bases: 5. As DNA, the CDR3 is TGTGCCAGCAGCTTAGCGGGACTAGCGGGAGGGACGGATACGCAGTATTTT. Translated, it gives CASSLAGLAGGTDTQYF.

This chain links TRBV7-2 with TRBJ2-7; unclear D gene. The CDR3 covers 11 residues. V shed 3 bases and J shed 7 bases, with 7 bases lying between them. Germline V gene sequence: CDR1 SGHTA, CDR2 FQGNSA. The CDR3 is CASSLKAEQYF. CDR3 in DNA: TGTGCCAGCAGCTTGAAGGCGGAGCAGTACTTC.

The CDR3 DNA is TGTGCCAGCAGCTTAGAGGTCTATGGCTACACCTTC. Its translation is CASSLEVYGYTF. V and J are TRBV7-9 and TRBJ1-2; D is uncertain. Germline V gene sequence: CDR1 SEHNR, CDR2 FQNEAQ (reference sequence). The V end was cut by 1 base, the J end by 4 bases, with 4 bases between. The CDR3 contains 12 residues.

This chain connects TRBV19 to TRBJ1-2, with 7 bases that match TRBD1. CDR1 is LNHDA and CDR2 is SQIVND in the germline V gene (reference sequence). The ends lost 1 base at V and 0 bases at J; junction bases unmatched: 17. This CDR3 is 20 amino acids long. The DNA of the CDR3 is TGTGCCAGTAGTATAGCTGTCCGGCGTCGGTGGGACAGAGCTAACTATGGCTACACCTTC. It encodes CASSIAVRRRWDRANYGYTF.

V gene TRBV2 combines with J gene TRBJ2-5; TRBD2 is a possible D gene (6 bases). Germline V gene lookup returns CDR1 SNHLY and CDR2 FYNNEI. V lost 1 base and J lost 5, with 11 bases in between. CDR3 size: 14 residues. CDR3 nucleotides: TGTGCCAGCAGTGAAGGGGGGGTACCGGAGACCCAGTACTTC. This encodes CASSEGGVPETQYF. Full variable domain (remainder filled in from reference TRBV2 and TRBJ2-5): EPEVTQTPSHQVTQMGQEVILRCVPISNHLYFYWYRQILGQKVEFLVSFYNNEISEKSEIFDDQFSVERPDGSNFTLKIRSTKLEDSAMYFCASSEGGVPETQYFGPGTRLLVL.